One sample yielded the 32 T cell receptor beta chains listed below, sequenced in a study of CD4+ T cells in melanoma. TCRdb keeps only in-frame clones here, not all; method: immunoSEQ multiplex PCR. The sample lists around 100,000 clones; 92% were seen once. The sample was peripheral blood. These receptors all come from a human donor with melanoma.

The chain combines TRBV6-4 with TRBJ2-3, with D perhaps TRBD1 (5 bases). V lost 6 bases, J lost 2 bases, and 18 bases lay in between. CDR1 is MRHNA, CDR2 SNTAGT, per germline. The CDR3 spans 16 residues. The CDR3 region is CASRGLDTGDTDTQYF. CDR3 sequence (DNA): TGTGCCAGCAGGGGGTTGGACACTGGCGACACAGATACGCAGTATTTT.

V gene TRBV6-1 combines with J gene TRBJ2-7; tentatively, D is TRBD1 (8 bases). With 7 bases removed from V and 3 bases from J, the gap between germline ends came to 16 bases. The CDR3 extends over 14 amino acids. Germline CDR1 MNHNS, CDR2 SASEGT. CDR3 nucleotides: TGTGCCAGCAACTTGGACAGGGAGGGCTACGAGCAGTACTTC. Translating gives CASNLDREGYEQYF.

V and J are TRBV9 and TRBJ2-5; 7 nucleotides match TRBD2. The CDR3 spans 14 residues. Germline CDR1 SGDLS, CDR2 YYNGEE. J lost 4 bases, V lost 1 base, and 4 bases had no gene match. In nucleotides, the CDR3 is TGTGCCAGCAGCGTAATGGGGGAGGGAGAGACCCAGTACTTC. Amino acid sequence: CASSVMGEGETQYF.

The rearrangement links TRBV19 to TRBJ2-5; 8 nucleotides align to TRBD2. The CDR3 length is 14 residues. J lost 2 bases, V lost 5 bases, and 4 bases had no gene match. Germline CDR1 and CDR2: LNHDA and SQIVND (reference sequence). CDR3 loop: CASSPRGGQETQYF. Here the CDR3 DNA reads TGTGCCAGTAGTCCTCGGGGGGGGCAAGAGACCCAGTACTTC. The variable domain in full, with the rest retrieved from reference TRBV19 and TRBJ2-5, is DGGITQSPKYLFRKEGQNVTLSCEQNLNHDAMYWYRQDPGQGLRLIYYSQIVNDFQKGDIAEGYSVSREKKESFPLTVTSAQKNPTAFYLCASSPRGGQETQYFGPGTRLLVL.

V and J are TRBV7-8 and TRBJ1-4, with TRBD1 matching over 10 bases. CDR3 length: 15 residues. V gave up 4 bases and J gave up 5 bases; unmatched junction bases: 4. Germline V CDR1 and CDR2: SGHVS, FQNEAQ. The CDR3 nucleotides read TGTGCCAGCAGCTCCAGGACAGGGGGGAATGAAAAACTGTTTTTT. It is translated as CASSSRTGGNEKLFF.

This clone appeared once. The rearrangement uses TRBV11-1 and TRBJ2-2, with D perhaps matching TRBD2 (6 bases). Trimming took off 3 bases at V and 5 bases at J, with 13 bases between the two ends. The CDR3 contains 15 residues. The V gene's germline CDR1 is SGHAT and CDR2 FQDESV (reference sequence). CDR3: CASSLFREVTGELFF. The DNA of the CDR3 is TGTGCCAGCAGCTTGTTTAGGGAGGTAACCGGGGAGCTGTTTTTT. Looking up the rest from reference TRBV11-1 and TRBJ2-2 gives the full variable domain: EAEVAQSPRYKITEKSQAVAFWCDPISGHATLYWYRQILGQGPELLVQFQDESVVDDSQLPKDRFSAERLKGVDSTLKIQPAELGDSAMYLCASSLFREVTGELFFGEGSRLTVL.

V and J are TRBV6-5 and TRBJ2-3, with D possibly TRBD2 on 7 matching bases. CDR3 length: 15 residues. CDR1 MNHEY and CDR2 SVGAGI come from the germline V gene. V lost 2 bases, J lost 4 bases, and 13 bases lay in between. For the CDR3, the DNA is TGTGCCAGCAGTTACGGGAGGGGGTTCGCAGATACGCAGTATTTT. Translating gives CASSYGRGFADTQYF.

The V and J genes are TRBV7-2 and TRBJ2-3; no clear D. This CDR3 contains 14 residues. V was clipped by 3 bases and J by 3 bases, with 10 bases between them. The germline gives CDR1 SGHTA, CDR2 FQGNSA. In nucleotides, the CDR3 is TGTGCCAGCAGCTTGACGTTTGGGACAGATACGCAGTATTTT. Encoded protein: CASSLTFGTDTQYF.

This clone was recorded only once. This chain joins TRBV4-2 and TRBJ2-5, with TRBD2 identical over 11 bases. The germline CDR1 and CDR2 sequences are LGHNA and YNFKEQ. The CDR3 totals 18 residues. With V trimmed by 0 bases and J by 1 base, 7 bases remained unmatched. This CDR3 is CASSQDLITSGGQETQYF. DNA for the CDR3: TGTGCCAGCAGCCAAGATTTGATAACTAGCGGGGGCCAAGAGACCCAGTACTTC.

The chain carries TRBV5-1 and TRBJ2-1; TRBD1 aligns across 8 bases. The junction had 17 bases not matched to a gene; V was cut back by 3 bases and J by 0 bases. This CDR3 is 20 amino acids long. Germline-derived CDR1 and CDR2 are SGHRS and YFSETQ. This chain's CDR3 is CASSSPLPGTGTSSYNEQFF. The CDR3 nucleotides are TGCGCCAGCAGCTCCCCGTTACCCGGGACAGGCACCAGCTCCTACAATGAGCAGTTCTTC.

The table lists this clone with a count of one. The V call is TRBV10-3, the J call TRBJ2-3, with 16 bases matching TRBD2. The V gene end was trimmed by 4 bases and the J gene end by 1 base; junction bases not matched to a gene: 2. The CDR3 extends over 17 amino acids. Germline CDR1 reads ENHRY; CDR2 reads SYGVKD. The CDR3 loop reads CAISGGLAGGGTDTQYF. DNA for the CDR3: TGTGCCATCAGTGGGGGACTAGCGGGAGGGGGCACAGATACGCAGTATTTT.

This clone appeared a single time. This chain links TRBV18 with TRBJ1-6; possible D gene TRBD1, 6 bases. The CDR3 spans 18 residues. Germline V lookup: CDR1 KGHSH, CDR2 LQKENI. V lost 6 bases to trimming and J lost 0 bases, with 18 bases between them. Written as DNA, the CDR3 is TGTGCCAGCTCGAACGACAGGACGAGTAGCTCCTATAATTCACCCCTCCACTTT. Residues: CASSNDRTSSSYNSPLHF.

This chain joins TRBV6-6 and TRBJ1-5; perhaps TRBD1 as D (6 bases). V was clipped by 2 bases and J by 5 bases, with 10 bases between them. The length of the CDR3 is 14 residues. Per germline, CDR1 MNHNY and CDR2 SVGAGI (reference sequence). The CDR3 sequence is CASSYQGTHQPQHF. The CDR3 region has the DNA TGTGCCAGCAGTTACCAGGGGACACATCAGCCCCAGCATTTT.

CDR3 DNA sequence: TGTGCCAGCAAGCTTTGGGTATGGGGGGGGGACGAGCAGTACTTC. Its protein product is CASKLWVWGGDEQYF. The chain joins TRBV5-6 to TRBJ2-7, with 7 positions matching TRBD2. Unmatched junction bases numbered 14, after V lost 6 bases and J lost 5 bases. The CDR3 is 15 residues long. The germline CDR1 and CDR2 sequences are SGHDT and YYEEEE.

The chain joins TRBV4-3 to TRBJ2-1; 8 bases map to TRBD2. The V gene end was trimmed by 4 bases and the J gene end by 2 bases; junction bases not matched to a gene: 7. CDR1 and CDR2 (germline): LGHNA, YSLEER. CDR3 length: 16 residues. The CDR3: CASSPRWRGAYNEQFF. CDR3 sequence (DNA): TGCGCCAGCAGCCCTCGGTGGCGGGGGGCCTACAATGAGCAGTTCTTC.

A single count supports this clone. This chain links TRBV7-2 with TRBJ2-2; the D call may be TRBD1 or TRBD2 (5 bases each). The germline V gene has CDR1 SGHTA and CDR2 FQGNSA. The V end was cut by 4 bases, the J end by 4 bases, with 10 bases between. The CDR3 totals 14 residues. The CDR3 DNA reads TGTGCCAGCAGCTACCTAGGGACCACCGGGGAGCTGTTTTTT. The encoded protein is CASSYLGTTGELFF.

This CDR3 reads CASRTGTESYEQYF. CDR3 coding DNA: TGTGCCAGCAGGACCGGGACAGAGTCCTACGAGCAGTACTTC. The chain couples TRBV21-1 to TRBJ2-7; TRBD1, the table's D call, lacks a check against the DNA. TRBV21-1 is shown as a pseudogene. The CDR3 runs 14 residues.

This rearrangement joins TRBV27 to TRBJ1-2; 9 nucleotides align to TRBD1. This CDR3 has 18 residues. The germline V gene encodes CDR1 MNHEY and CDR2 SMNVEV (reference sequence). J gave up 1 base and V 1 base, and 10 bases lay outside the gene matches. The CDR3 reads CASSLFASPGQGNYGYTF. CDR3 bases: TGTGCCAGCAGTTTATTTGCCTCCCCGGGACAGGGTAACTATGGCTACACCTTC.

This clone occurred many times. The chain recombines TRBV6-4 with TRBJ1-1; D is ambiguous. This CDR3 is 13 amino acids long. V was trimmed by 5 bases and J by 4 bases, leaving 11 bases between them. Germline CDR1 reads MRHNA; CDR2 reads SNTAGT. The CDR3 loop is CASSQEEGTEAFF. The CDR3 coding sequence is TGTGCCAGCAGTCAGGAGGAGGGCACTGAAGCTTTCTTT.

The chain uses TRBV5-6 and TRBJ2-3, with unresolved D. V was shortened by 6 bases and J by 2 bases, with 7 bases between the two germline ends. The CDR3 spans 12 residues. Germline CDR1 reads SGHDT; CDR2 reads YYEEEE. The CDR3 reads CASNGITDTQYF. The CDR3 DNA is TGTGCCAGCAACGGAATCACAGATACGCAGTATTTT.

The rearrangement joins TRBV28 to TRBJ2-7, with 12 bases lining up with TRBD2. V shed 8 bases, J shed 0 bases, and the junction held 14 bases outside the gene matches. Germline values: CDR1 MDHEN, CDR2 SYDVKM. The CDR3 loop spans 18 amino acids. CDR3 bases: TGTGCCAGCCCGCGTTGTACTAGCGGGGGGCTATACTCCTACGAGCAGTACTTC. Residues: CASPRCTSGGLYSYEQYF.

V is TRBV9 and J is TRBJ2-4; TRBD2 is a possible D gene (6 bases). The germline V gene encodes CDR1 SGDLS and CDR2 YYNGEE. The CDR3 has 14 amino acids. The germline V and J ends were trimmed by 3 bases and 6 bases, with 13 bases remaining between them. The CDR3 DNA reads as TGTGCCAGCAGCGCCGAGGTCGGGGGAAACATTCAGTACTTC. Its translation is CASSAEVGGNIQYF. The full variable domain, with the rest looked up from reference TRBV9 and TRBJ2-4, is DSGVTQTPKHLITATGQRVTLRCSPRSGDLSVYWYQQSLDQGLQFLIQYYNGEERAKGNILERFSAQQFPDLHSELNLSSLELGDSALYFCASSAEVGGNIQYFGAGTRLSVL.

This clone was observed a few times. The chain combines TRBV4-1 with TRBJ2-7; D might be TRBD1 or TRBD2, each matching 5 bases. The CDR3 has 14 amino acids. V shed 3 bases and J shed 7 bases, with 16 bases lying between them. Germline V lookup: CDR1 MGHRA, CDR2 YSYEKL. DNA of the CDR3: TGCGCCAGCAGCCAGGGCAGGGAAACTAGTGAGCAGTACTTC. It translates to CASSQGRETSEQYF.

The rearrangement uses TRBV5-5 and TRBJ1-2; D not resolved. V was cut by 4 bases and J by 3 bases, with 13 bases left in between. The germline V gene encodes CDR1 SGHKS and CDR2 YYEKEE (reference sequence). This CDR3 contains 14 residues. CDR3 DNA sequence: TGTGCCAGCAGCCCAATGGGGTTAGACTATGGCTACACCTTC. Protein product: CASSPMGLDYGYTF.

In its sample, this clone was seen once. This chain links TRBV13 with TRBJ1-6; D gene ambiguous. V lost 2 bases to trimming and J lost 8 bases, with 7 bases between them. Per the germline V gene, CDR1 is PRHDT and CDR2 is FYEKMQ (reference sequence). The CDR3 loop spans 13 amino acids. CDR3 in DNA: TGTGCCAGCAGCTTAAGGGTGGATTCACCCCTCCACTTT. Translation gives CASSLRVDSPLHF.

The V and J genes are TRBV16 and TRBJ1-1; D call uncertain. CDR1 is KGHSY, CDR2 FQNENV, per germline. The ends were cut back, 0 bases at V and 1 base at J, with 6 bases in the middle. The CDR3 consists of 14 residues. The CDR3 region is CASSQSAGNTEAFF. The CDR3 nucleotides are TGTGCCAGCAGCCAATCGGCAGGGAACACTGAAGCTTTCTTT.

This chain uses TRBV14 with TRBJ2-3; TRBD2 matches 10 bases. Losses at the gene ends were 5 bases for V and 2 bases for J; bases not matched to a gene: 7. The CDR3 is 16 amino acids. Germline CDR1 is SGHDN and CDR2 is FVKESK. CDR3 sequence: CASSFRLAGITDTQYF. The CDR3 nucleotides are TGTGCCAGCAGCTTTAGACTAGCGGGCATCACAGATACGCAGTATTTT.

The rearrangement joins TRBV11-2 to TRBJ1-6, with a tentative D call TRBD1 (6 bases). The CDR3 has 16 residues. Germline CDR1 is SGHAT and CDR2 is FQNNGV. Trimming pared 5 bases from V and 6 bases from J, leaving 17 bases between. This CDR3 is CASSPEGGDPNSPLHF. The CDR3 DNA follows: TGTGCCAGCAGCCCAGAGGGGGGGGATCCTAATTCACCCCTCCACTTT.

V and J are TRBV7-3 and TRBJ2-3; D possibly uses TRBD1 or TRBD2 (5 bases each). Germline V lookup: CDR1 SGHTA, CDR2 FQGTGA. This CDR3 region has 16 residues. Trimming left V 0 bases short and J 3 bases short, with 13 bases between. DNA of the CDR3: TGTGCCAGCAGCTTAACTGGTCCCGAGGGGACAGATACGCAGTATTTT. Translated, it gives CASSLTGPEGTDTQYF. Full variable domain (missing parts from reference TRBV7-3 and TRBJ2-3): GAGVSQTPSNKVTEKGKYVELRCDPISGHTALYWYRQSLGQGPEFLIYFQGTGAADDSGLPNDRFFAVRPEGSVSTLKIQRTERGDSAVYLCASSLTGPEGTDTQYFGPGTRLTVL.

The chain has TRBV11-2 and TRBJ2-7; D is uncertain. The CDR3 has 13 amino acids. V lost 3 bases to trimming and J lost 0 bases, with 6 bases between them. Germline V lookup: CDR1 SGHAT, CDR2 FQNNGV. The CDR3 DNA reads as TGTGCCAGCAGCTTTACCCGCTCCTACGAGCAGTACTTC. It specifies CASSFTRSYEQYF.

The genes are TRBV4-3 and TRBJ2-1, with a tentative D call TRBD2 (7 bases). Germline V gene data show CDR1 as LGHNA and CDR2 as YSLEER. The CDR3 is 15 amino acids. V lost 4 bases and J 4 bases, leaving 14 bases between the germline ends. The chain's CDR3 is CASSLRGGRYNEQFF. In DNA form, the CDR3 reads TGCGCCAGCAGCCTAAGGGGGGGCAGATACAATGAGCAGTTCTTC.

The chain uses TRBV27 and TRBJ1-2; D gene uncertain. CDR1 MNHEY and CDR2 SMNVEV come from the germline V gene (reference sequence). CDR3 length: 14 amino acids. Deletions cut 8 bases from V and 2 bases from J, with 15 bases between. CDR3 residues: CASGPLPTNYGYTF. The CDR3 DNA reads as TGTGCCAGCGGCCCGTTACCGACCAACTATGGCTACACCTTC.